Listed here are 13 T cell receptor beta chains from one sample, sequenced in a study of blood T cell repertoires in COVID-19. Clones were sequenced by immunoSEQ multiplex PCR, and TCRdb holds only the in-frame ones, with some missing. The sample shows 120,000 to 150,000 clones, 84% of them seen only once. The specimen sequenced was peripheral blood. The receptors were sampled from a man younger than 40 with COVID-19, enrolled during active disease.

The chain recombines TRBV2 with TRBJ1-2; weak D call: TRBD1 (6 bases). CDR1 is SNHLY, CDR2 FYNNEI, per germline. This CDR3 comprises 15 residues. Trimming removed 4 bases from V and 4 bases from J, with 16 bases in between. The CDR3 loop reads CASSGSGGRSYGYTF. In nucleotides, the CDR3 is TGTGCCAGCAGTGGGTCCGGGGGGCGAAGCTATGGCTACACCTTC.

The gene calls are TRBV4-2 and TRBJ2-3; 14 bases match TRBD2. This CDR3 contains 17 residues. After removal of 4 bases from V and 2 bases from J, the junction contained 5 bases not matched to a gene. CDR1 and CDR2 from the germline V gene are LGHNA and YNFKEQ. CDR3: CASSLRLAGGSTDTQYF. The CDR3 region has the DNA TGTGCCAGCAGCCTACGACTAGCGGGAGGGTCCACAGATACGCAGTATTTT.

This chain uses TRBV6-2 or TRBV6-3 with TRBJ2-7; D remains unclear. CDR1 and CDR2 from the germline V gene are MNHEY and SVGEGT. The CDR3 has 14 residues. Between the trimmed V and J ends, which lost 6 bases and 3 bases, there was a span of 15 bases. The CDR3 sequence is CASSPDSPSYEQYF. The DNA for the CDR3 is TGTGCCAGCAGCCCGGATAGCCCCAGCTACGAGCAGTACTTC.

V and J are TRBV7-8 and TRBJ1-6, with D possibly matching TRBD1 (5 bases). CDR1 SGHVS and CDR2 FQNEAQ come from the germline V gene. This CDR3 is built from 14 residues. V lost 5 bases, J lost 10 bases, and 15 bases lay in between. This chain's CDR3 is CASSTQGVWSPLHF. The CDR3 coding sequence is TGTGCCAGCAGCACGCAGGGTGTATGGTCACCCCTCCACTTT.

Concerning this clone itself: A junction boundary mismatches the germline segment, possibly from a read error. V and J are TRBV7-7 and TRBJ2-5; tentatively, D is TRBD2 (6 bases). The CDR3 consists of 15 residues. From germline, CDR1 is SSHAT and CDR2 FNYEAQ (reference sequence). The CDR3 reads CASSDSGGVQETQYF. For the CDR3, the DNA is TGTGCTAGCAGCGATAGCGGAGGGGTCCAAGAGACCCAGTACTTC.

The rearrangement links TRBV5-6 to TRBJ2-7, with D perhaps matching TRBD2 (7 bases). CDR1 and CDR2 (germline): SGHDT, YYEEEE. The CDR3 spans 14 residues. The germline V and J ends were trimmed by 9 bases and 4 bases, with 20 bases remaining between them. The CDR3 DNA reads as TGTGCCACGTCCCGGGGAGGGGGGGAGTACGAGCAGTACTTC. It specifies CATSRGGGEYEQYF.

CDR3 in amino acids: CASSHSSNEQYF. In DNA, the CDR3 is TGTGCCAGCAGCCACTCTAGCAACGAGCAGTACTTC. The chain carries TRBV14 and TRBJ2-7, with D perhaps TRBD2 (5 bases). Germline values: CDR1 SGHDN, CDR2 FVKESK. CDR3 size: 12 residues. The germline V and J ends were trimmed by 3 bases and 5 bases, with 8 bases remaining between them.

The V and J genes are TRBV27 and TRBJ1-1, with a weak D call TRBD1 (6 bases). Germline V gene lookup returns CDR1 MNHEY and CDR2 SMNVEV (reference sequence). V lost 5 bases, J lost 1 base, and 14 bases lay in between. The CDR3 runs to 15 residues. The CDR3 region has the DNA TGTGCCAGCAGTCCTCGACAGGTTGGGAACACTGAAGCTTTCTTT. As protein: CASSPRQVGNTEAFF.

V usage is TRBV2 and J usage is TRBJ2-2; TRBD2 matches at 13 bases. The trim removed 6 bases at V and 2 bases at J, leaving 0 bases unmatched. The CDR3 is 15 residues long. From germline, CDR1 is SNHLY and CDR2 FYNNEI. CDR3 amino acids: CASRGLAGNTGELFF. DNA for the CDR3: TGTGCCAGCAGGGGACTAGCGGGAAACACCGGGGAGCTGTTTTTT.

The chain employs TRBV19 and TRBJ1-2, with unresolved D. This CDR3 is built from 11 residues. CDR1 LNHDA and CDR2 SQIVND come from the germline V gene (reference sequence). CDR3 sequence reads: CAAGANYGYTF. The DNA of the CDR3 is TGTGCTGCGGGAGCTAACTATGGCTACACCTTC.

This chain connects TRBV6-2 or TRBV6-3 to TRBJ2-1; perhaps TRBD2 as D (5 bases). Per germline, CDR1 MNHEY and CDR2 SVGEGT. With 6 bases removed from V and 9 bases from J, the gap between germline ends came to 12 bases. This CDR3 contains 12 residues. Written as DNA, the CDR3 is TGTGCCAGCAGCCCGATGGGGAGTGAGCAGTTCTTC. Its translation: CASSPMGSEQFF.

The rearrangement links TRBV7-4 to TRBJ1-1; 7 nucleotides agree with TRBD1. The CDR3 contains 14 residues. In germline, CDR1 is SGHVT, CDR2 SQSDAQ. The J segment lost 1 base and the V segment lost 8 bases, leaving 7 bases of the junction unmatched. The DNA of the CDR3 is TGTGCCAGCCGGGGACAGTGGACGAACACTGAAGCTTTCTTT. Translated, it gives CASRGQWTNTEAFF.

This chain connects TRBV28 to TRBJ1-5, with 7 bases lining up with TRBD1. J was trimmed by 4 bases and V by 3 bases; bases with no gene match: 6. Germline V CDR1 and CDR2: MDHEN, SYDVKM. The CDR3 consists of 15 residues. Here the CDR3 reads CASSFIGTVNQPQHF. The DNA for the CDR3 is TGTGCCAGCAGTTTCATCGGGACAGTAAATCAGCCCCAGCATTTT.